This is a list of T cell receptor beta chains from one sample in a study of early T cells in non-severe SARS-CoV-2 infection. Each CDR3 protein gets one entry after TCRdb re-called the 5' RACE reads with MiXCR. The data show 50,000 to 60,000 distinct CDR3 sequences, about 6.1% seen once. Sequenced here: whole blood, sampled at baseline. All receptors come from an adult who was a healthcare worker with PCR-confirmed SARS-CoV-2 infection or an uninfected control (not recorded which). Each CDR3 is given with its conserved first and last residue. Fields, in order: D gene, clone size, V gene, J gene, CDR3 protein, CDR3 DNA. The D gene is left open where the match is weak. For some rows the clone size is stated as once, few or many, or as a class when expanded; others skip it.

d_call: .
clone_size: few
v_call: TRBV20-1
j_call: TRBJ2-1
cdr3_aa: CSAREGVREQFF
cdr3_nt: TGCAGTGCTAGAGAAGGGGTCAGGGAGCAGTTCTTC

d_call: TRBD1
clone_size: many
v_call: TRBV29-1
j_call: TRBJ1-4
cdr3_aa: CSARDRVGEKLFF
cdr3_nt: TGCAGCGCCCGGGACAGGGTGGGAGAAAAACTGTTTTTT

d_call: TRBD1
clone_size: .
v_call: TRBV5-6
j_call: TRBJ2-2
cdr3_aa: CASSFGRQGDGELFF
cdr3_nt: TGTGCCAGCAGCTTCGGTCGGCAGGGGGACGGGGAGCTGTTTTTT

d_call: TRBD1
clone_size: many
v_call: TRBV7-2
j_call: TRBJ2-3
cdr3_aa: CASSFRDRSTDTQYF
cdr3_nt: TGTGCCAGCAGCTTTAGGGACAGGAGCACAGATACGCAGTATTTT

d_call: .
clone_size: many
v_call: TRBV20-1
j_call: TRBJ2-7
cdr3_aa: CSARDSLTSRNGYEQYF
cdr3_nt: TGCAGTGCTAGAGACTCTCTCACCAGCAGGAACGGTTACGAGCAGTACTTC

d_call: TRBD2
clone_size: few
v_call: TRBV6-2/TRBV6-3
j_call: TRBJ2-3
cdr3_aa: CASSPARLAGLGSAQYF
cdr3_nt: TGTGCCAGCAGTCCCGCCCGACTAGCGGGCCTTGGTTCGGCGCAGTATTTT

d_call: TRBD2
clone_size: many
v_call: TRBV4-2
j_call: TRBJ2-3
cdr3_aa: CASSQDLAGGTDTQYF
cdr3_nt: TGTGCCAGCAGCCAAGATCTAGCGGGGGGCACAGATACGCAGTATTTT

d_call: .
clone_size: few
v_call: TRBV5-6
j_call: TRBJ2-5
cdr3_aa: CASSLGRVAETQYF
cdr3_nt: TGTGCCAGCAGCTTGGGCAGGGTGGCGGAGACCCAGTACTTC

d_call: TRBD1
clone_size: many
v_call: TRBV13
j_call: TRBJ2-7
cdr3_aa: CASSFVGQGHYEQYF
cdr3_nt: TGTGCCAGCAGCTTTGTGGGACAGGGGCACTACGAGCAGTACTTC

d_call: TRBD1
clone_size: many
v_call: TRBV28
j_call: TRBJ2-7
cdr3_aa: CASSRPGQSYEQYF
cdr3_nt: TGTGCCAGCAGTCGCCCGGGACAGTCCTACGAGCAGTACTTC

d_call: .
clone_size: few
v_call: TRBV5-5
j_call: TRBJ2-4
cdr3_aa: CASSSGLRGTPENIQYF
cdr3_nt: TGTGCCAGCAGCTCCGGGTTGCGGGGCACCCCCGAAAACATTCAGTACTTC

d_call: .
clone_size: few
v_call: TRBV28
j_call: TRBJ2-5
cdr3_aa: CASSLYGPQETQYF
cdr3_nt: TGTGCCAGCAGTTTATATGGCCCTCAAGAGACCCAGTACTTC

d_call: TRBD1
clone_size: many
v_call: TRBV29-1
j_call: TRBJ1-2
cdr3_aa: CSVEDQGAYLYGYTF
cdr3_nt: TGCAGCGTTGAAGATCAGGGGGCGTACCTCTATGGCTACACCTTC

d_call: TRBD1
clone_size: few
v_call: TRBV7-9
j_call: TRBJ2-7
cdr3_aa: CASDRGADEQYF
cdr3_nt: TGTGCCAGCGACAGGGGCGCCGACGAGCAGTACTTC